The clone carrying this T cell receptor beta chain was counted only a few times. As yet, its antigen is unknown. PCR primers comprised 60 Vbeta and 13 Jbeta primers. Profiling relied on immunoSEQ multiplex PCR, and the TCRdb table lists in-frame clones only, not all of them. The sample holds some 94,000 clones, 69% seen once. Trimming left V 5 bases short and J 8 bases short, with 13 bases between. In germline, CDR1 is SGHTA, CDR2 FQGTGA. The CDR3 is made up of 13 amino acids. The data originate from a study of cytomegalovirus exposure and HLA in healthy donors. Study summary: Tens of millions of unique TCRs, all from HLA-typed donors, were included in an early release of the data. Study-level points and caveats: The study dropped some indistinguishable V segments, TRBV6-2 and TRBV6-3 among them. TCR beta chain V- and J-gene trimming was linked, in a later analysis, to a missense variant in DCLRE1C.

Donors counted as nominally healthy when sampled, yet unrecorded immune exposures were likely. This sequence originates from a man over 45 in good health and CMV-seronegative. Sequenced material: PBMCs. The chain employs TRBV7-3 and TRBJ2-1; no clear D gene. CDR3 in DNA: TGTGCCAGCAGCAACACGCTTGGTTATGAGCAGTTCTTC. Amino acid sequence: CASSNTLGYEQFF.